The sequence of this T cell receptor (beta chain) was determined in a study of cytomegalovirus exposure and HLA in healthy donors. Study-level results: TCR beta chain V- and J-gene trimming was linked, in a later analysis, to a missense variant in DCLRE1C.

The PCR employed 60 Vbeta primers together with 13 Jbeta primers. TCRdb keeps only in-frame clones here, not all; method: immunoSEQ multiplex PCR. The sample records fewer than 200,000 clones, roughly 80% being singletons. Turning to this clone: Its specificity is not known.

V lost 9 bases, J lost 3 bases, and 7 bases stayed unmatched. The germline V gene has CDR1 MNHNY and CDR2 SVGAGI (reference sequence). The CDR3 is made up of 13 amino acids. Sequenced input: PBMCs. This TCR derives from a girl aged 10 to 17 in good health and CMV-seropositive. V gene TRBV6-6 combines with J gene TRBJ2-7; 8 bases map to TRBD1. The CDR3 loop is CASTRDRIYEQYF. The CDR3 nucleotides read TGTGCCAGTACCAGGGACAGGATCTACGAGCAGTACTTC.